Below, 12 T cell receptor beta chains from the same sample are listed, as sequenced in a study of blood T cell repertoires in COVID-19. Data came from immunoSEQ multiplex PCR; TCRdb stores just in-frame clones and leaves some out. The sample lists 150,000 to 200,000 clones, around 85% occurring once. The sequencing sample was made of peripheral blood. The receptors were sampled from a human donor with active or convalescent COVID-19. The donor label of this sample is uncertain.

The chain is built from TRBV6-5 and TRBJ2-3; tentative D call: TRBD1 (6 bases). Trimming pared 5 bases from V and 5 bases from J, leaving 8 bases between. Germline CDR1 MNHEY, CDR2 SVGAGI. The CDR3 loop spans 12 amino acids. The CDR3 loop reads CASSKQGDTQYF. The CDR3 DNA reads TGTGCCAGCAGTAAACAGGGAGATACGCAGTATTTT.

The chain couples TRBV28 to TRBJ1-4, with 7 bases matching TRBD1. The CDR3 has 15 residues. Germline lookup yields CDR1 MDHEN and CDR2 SYDVKM. Losses at the gene ends were 4 bases for V and 5 bases for J; bases not matched to a gene: 7. This CDR3 is CASSSPGQKNEKLFF. The CDR3 nucleotides read TGTGCCAGCAGTTCTCCGGGACAGAAAAATGAAAAACTGTTTTTT.

V usage is TRBV27 and J usage is TRBJ2-5, with 11 positions matching TRBD2. V was clipped by 6 bases and J by 0 bases; unmatched bases: 12. Germline V gene data show CDR1 as MNHEY and CDR2 as SMNVEV (reference sequence). CDR3 length: 18 residues. In DNA, the CDR3 is TGTGCCAGCAGACCGATAGCGGGGGGGTGGGAGTACCAAGAGACCCAGTACTTC. Its protein is CASRPIAGGWEYQETQYF.

DNA for the CDR3: TGCGCCAGCAGCCAAGATAGACAGGGGTGGAATGAGCAGTTCTTC. Amino acid sequence: CASSQDRQGWNEQFF. The rearrangement links TRBV4-1 to TRBJ2-1; 8 bases map to TRBD1. This CDR3 contains 15 residues. V gave up 0 bases and J gave up 7 bases; unmatched junction bases: 5. Germline-derived CDR1 and CDR2 are MGHRA and YSYEKL.

The chain has TRBV6-5 and TRBJ2-4; 9 positions match TRBD1. This CDR3 contains 14 residues. Germline V gene sequence: CDR1 MNHEY, CDR2 SVGAGI. Trimming removed 2 bases from V and 7 bases from J; junction bases left unmatched: 3. The CDR3 loop is CASSYEQGANIQYF. CDR3 coding DNA: TGTGCCAGCAGTTACGAACAGGGGGCGAACATTCAGTACTTC.

The chain is built from TRBV7-8 and TRBJ1-1, with 7 bases aligning to TRBD1. Trimming cost V 1 base and J 5 bases; bases outside gene matches: 4. From germline, CDR1 is SGHVS and CDR2 FQNEAQ. CDR3 length: 14 residues. CDR3 in amino acids: CASSLGPGGTEAFF. The DNA of the CDR3 is TGTGCCAGCAGCTTAGGACCAGGGGGGACTGAAGCTTTCTTT.

The J gene is TRBJ1-3, the V gene TRBV30, with a weak D call TRBD1 (5 bases). Looked up from germline, CDR1 is GTSNPN and CDR2 is SVGIG (reference sequence). V shed 5 bases and J shed 4 bases, with 12 bases lying between them. The CDR3 runs to 13 residues. This CDR3 reads CAWEGTGGNTIYF. For the CDR3, the DNA is TGTGCCTGGGAAGGGACTGGCGGAAACACCATATATTTT.

The chain links TRBV10-3 to TRBJ1-3; unclear D gene. The CDR3 covers 13 residues. Germline V gene data show CDR1 as ENHRY and CDR2 as SYGVKD. V was clipped by 3 bases and J by 0 bases, with 3 bases between them. CDR3 DNA sequence: TGTGCCATCAGTGACAACTCTGGAAACACCATATATTTT. Translating gives CAISDNSGNTIYF.

This chain connects TRBV7-2 to TRBJ2-7; 7 bases agree with TRBD2. CDR1 and CDR2 from the germline V gene are SGHTA and FQGNSA. CDR3 length: 15 amino acids. J was trimmed by 6 bases and V by 2 bases; bases with no gene match: 10. The CDR3 coding sequence is TGTGCCAGCAGCTTAAGCGGGACCCAATCTATCGAGCAGTACTTC. Its protein product is CASSLSGTQSIEQYF.

The chain links TRBV12-5 to TRBJ1-5, with TRBD1 identical over 8 bases. J lost 4 bases, V lost 4 bases, and 0 bases had no gene match. Per germline, CDR1 LGHNT and CDR2 FRNRAP. This CDR3 is 13 amino acids long. Written as DNA, the CDR3 is TGTGCTAGTGGTTACAGGGGGAATCAGCCCCAGCATTTT. Residues: CASGYRGNQPQHF.

V usage is TRBV7-6 and J usage is TRBJ1-1; D is ambiguous. The CDR3 contains 15 residues. CDR1 is SGHVS and CDR2 is FNYEAQ in the germline V gene. The V and J ends lost 3 bases and 4 bases respectively, with 15 bases between them. The DNA for the CDR3 is TGTGCCAGCAGCTTGTCCGCGGGCTTGGCCACTGAAGCTTTCTTT. Residues: CASSLSAGLATEAFF.

The J gene is TRBJ1-1, the V gene TRBV5-1, with 8 bases identical to TRBD1. CDR3 length equals 13 residues. Germline V gives CDR1 SGHRS, CDR2 YFSETQ. The J segment lost 10 bases and the V segment lost 0 bases, leaving 5 bases of the junction unmatched. CDR3: CASSLDRGFAAFF. CDR3 DNA sequence: TGCGCCAGCAGCTTGGACAGGGGGTTTGCAGCTTTCTTT.